This TCR beta chain was identified during a study of CD8 T cells in ankylosing spondylitis. TCRdb itself ran the 5' RACE reads through MiXCR, one entry per CDR3 protein. This sample has some 270,000 distinct CDR3 sequences, with approximately 30% found just once. The V end lost 6 bases, the J end lost 0 bases, and 10 bases lay between the germline ends. There are 14 residues in the CDR3. Sequenced material: blood, either unsorted or a sorted T cell fraction (not recorded which). The clonotype originates from a male donor with ankylosing spondylitis or in good health (not recorded which). The J gene is TRBJ2-3, the V gene TRBV12-3 or TRBV12-4, with D uncertain. This CDR3 reads CASSVGTSTDTQYF. The CDR3 nucleotides are TGTGCCAGCAGCGTTGGTACTAGCACAGATACGCAGTATTTT.